The clone carrying this T cell receptor (beta chain) was seen only a few times. TCRdb passed the RT-PCR reads through MiXCR, listing each CDR3 protein once. The top ten hold around 51% of the sample, which has approximately 7,600 distinct CDR3 sequences, more than 9% seen once. These data come from a study of patients and donors after allogeneic stem cell transplantation. The sample comprised blood, either unsorted or a sorted T cell fraction (not recorded which). The TCR was taken from a human donor who was either an allogeneic HSCT recipient or a stem cell or donor lymphocyte infusion donor (not recorded which). It is not recorded whose cells these are; they may come from a transplant donor.

For the CDR3, the DNA is TGCGCCAGCAGGGACAGGGTGACAGATACGCAGTATTTT. Residues: CASRDRVTDTQYF. The chain has TRBV5-1 and TRBJ2-3; 8 bases match TRBD1. Germline V gene sequence: CDR1 SGHRS, CDR2 YFSETQ. The CDR3 is made up of 13 amino acids. The trim removed 5 bases at V and 3 bases at J, leaving 2 bases unmatched.